This TCR beta chain comes out of a study of shared clonotypes between healthy human individuals. For the study at large: Aged 18 to 49, the donors were a couple of women and a few men.

Trimming took off 6 bases at V and 2 bases at J, with 12 bases between the two ends. The CDR3 has 14 residues. Germline V gives CDR1 SGHTA, CDR2 FQGNSA. CD45RA-negative memory and CD45RA+ naive subsets were split from the CD4+ cells. Study conclusions and caveats: Donor clonotype sharing was expected to depend on sequencing depth.

Some 30,000 T cell genomes, or around 200 ng DNA, went into the sorted-subset replicate PCRs. Data came from immunoSEQ multiplex PCR; TCRdb stores just in-frame clones and leaves some out. The sample comprises millions of clones, 85% to 95% of which are singletons, and over 0.12% rests with the top ten. In regard to this clone: Its antigen is unknown.

This TCR was sampled from a man between 18 and 29 years old in good health. The specimen sequenced was naive CD4+ T cells sorted from blood. Sample subset: CD45RA+ positively selected. The chain combines TRBV7-2 with TRBJ2-3, with D perhaps matching TRBD2 (5 bases). CDR3 sequence: CASSKLDFTDTQYF. CDR3 DNA sequence: TGTGCCAGCAGTAAACTAGATTTCACAGATACGCAGTATTTT.